Listed below are T cell receptor beta chains from one sample, sequenced in a study of cytomegalovirus exposure and HLA in healthy donors. TCRdb's table, derived via immunoSEQ multiplex PCR, lists solely in-frame clones and lacks some. This sample carries fewer than 200,000 clones, around four fifths of them seen once, and the ten largest clones take less than 2%. The specimen was PBMCs. All receptors derive from a man aged 35-49 years in good health and CMV-seropositive. Both conserved end residues are part of each CDR3. The D gene is left open where the match is weak.

D,J,V,CDR3
TRBD2,TRBJ2-3,TRBV5-1,CASSPLAGAGTDTQYF
TRBD1,TRBJ2-5,TRBV5-1,CASSLGQGQETQYF
TRBD2,TRBJ2-1,TRBV11-2,CASSLLETSGLYNEQFF
-,TRBJ1-1,TRBV27,CASSPAKGITEAFF
-,TRBJ1-5,TRBV7-3,CASSSQTGLSNQPQHF
-,TRBJ2-1,TRBV21-1,CASSKGSGRGLEQFF
TRBD1,TRBJ1-1,TRBV19,CASRGQGNTEAFF
-,TRBJ1-4,TRBV28,CASSSPTVNEKLFF
TRBD1,TRBJ1-2,TRBV2,CASSEALPRTGSLYGYTF
TRBD1,TRBJ1-5,TRBV5-8,CASSADRGRSGQPQHF
-,TRBJ2-7,TRBV30,CAWSVGRGPYEQYF
-,TRBJ2-6,TRBV6-1,CASIMSSGANGLTF
TRBD2,TRBJ2-4,TRBV7-2,CASSLALRSDPGRDKNSQYF
-,TRBJ2-7,TRBV9,CASSVGLGTTYEQYF
-,TRBJ2-1,TRBV6-1,CASKTGAPYNEQFF
-,TRBJ2-7,TRBV4-3,CASSHHQGKNNYEQYF
-,TRBJ1-1,TRBV5-1,CASFPEGGTEAFF
-,TRBJ1-1,TRBV7-3,CASSNDRHTEAFF
TRBD1,TRBJ2-7,TRBV7-2,CASSFGGAGGGYEQYF
TRBD2,TRBJ2-5,TRBV28,CASSFWREGLETQYF
TRBD2,TRBJ2-1,TRBV12-5,CASGLSRGYYNEQFF
TRBD1,TRBJ2-3,TRBV9,CASSNRDSRMGTDTQYF
-,TRBJ2-5,TRBV5-4,CASSLASIQETQYF
TRBD1,TRBJ2-5,TRBV11-2,CASSRDSQETQYF
TRBD1,TRBJ2-7,TRBV2,CASRAGTGGVEQYF
TRBD2,TRBJ2-5,TRBV28,CASSTPGTRSLQQYF
TRBD2,TRBJ2-2,TRBV19,CASSAGRVSGELFF
-,TRBJ1-1,TRBV5-1,CASREGLKSEAFF
TRBD1,TRBJ1-2,TRBV5-6,CASSLGTGGLYGYTF
TRBD1,TRBJ2-7,TRBV7-8,CASSPGTGTHEQYF
-,TRBJ2-2,TRBV2,CASNRDTGELFF
TRBD1,TRBJ1-5,TRBV5-1,CASSLTGGTEPQHF
-,TRBJ1-2,TRBV6-5,CASSYSPIGGYGYTF
TRBD2,TRBJ2-6,TRBV6-6,CASTPGRAGANVLTF
-,TRBJ1-5,TRBV5-1,CASSHGEDQPQHF
TRBD1,-,TRBV11-3,CASSFRDRDYEQYF
-,TRBJ2-2,TRBV5-6,CASSLLGGRNTGELFF
TRBD2,TRBJ2-1,TRBV7-6,CASSLLPGSRGNTYNEQFF
-,TRBJ1-2,TRBV18,CASRSGERNYGYTF
TRBD1,TRBJ2-7,TRBV10-3,CAISESRAGGEQYF
-,TRBJ2-1,TRBV7-2,CASSSLKGFPGSYNEQFF
TRBD2,TRBJ2-1,TRBV5-4,CASSQGLAGGGRQFF
TRBD2,TRBJ2-1,TRBV11-3,CASSFGLAGGINEQFF
-,TRBJ1-2,TRBV7-8,CASSLLSGLGGYGYTF
-,TRBJ1-2,TRBV7-8,CASSLAVSKIHTF
-,TRBJ2-1,TRBV30,CAWSVGVYNEQFF
-,TRBJ2-5,TRBV5-5,CASSDLQGRETQYF
-,TRBJ2-7,TRBV6-5,CASTNSRLYEQYF
-,TRBJ1-1,TRBV18,CASSRDTLENTEAFF
TRBD2,-,TRBV27,CASSRTSGAYEQYF
-,TRBJ2-6,TRBV6-5,CASQTGPGANGLTF
-,TRBJ1-3,TRBV6-5,CASRPTRSSGNTIYF
TRBD1,TRBJ1-4,TRBV27,CASTRMGQAFEKLFF